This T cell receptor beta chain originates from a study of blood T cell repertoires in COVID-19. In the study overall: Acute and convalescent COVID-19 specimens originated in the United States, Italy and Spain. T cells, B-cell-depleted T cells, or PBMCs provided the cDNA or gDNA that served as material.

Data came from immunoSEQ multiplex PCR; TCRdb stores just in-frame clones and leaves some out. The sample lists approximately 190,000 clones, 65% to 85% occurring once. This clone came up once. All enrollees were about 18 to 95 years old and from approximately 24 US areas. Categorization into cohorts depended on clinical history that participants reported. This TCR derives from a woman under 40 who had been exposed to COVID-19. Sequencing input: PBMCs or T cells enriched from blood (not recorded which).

The CDR3 sequence is CASSQDLAVYGYTF. DNA of the CDR3: TGCGCCAGCAGCCAAGACCTAGCGGTCTATGGCTACACCTTC. The chain employs TRBV4-3 and TRBJ1-2; no clear D gene. CDR1 and CDR2 (germline): LGHNA, YSLEER. The CDR3 extends over 14 amino acids. V was trimmed by 0 bases and J by 4 bases, leaving 9 bases between them.